The 32 T cell receptor beta chains below come from one sample, sequenced in a study of cytomegalovirus exposure and HLA in healthy donors. The PCR employed 60 Vbeta primers together with 13 Jbeta primers. TCRdb's table, derived via immunoSEQ multiplex PCR, lists solely in-frame clones and lacks some. The sample shows under 200,000 clones, around 80% of them seen only once. The sequenced sample consisted of PBMCs. All receptors come from a female donor in good health and CMV-seronegative.

As to this clone: An end of the junction does not agree with germline; a read error may underlie this. This sequence joins TRBV7-7 and TRBJ2-5, with TRBD2 matching 13 bases. The CDR3 sequence is 16 residues long. Germline V lookup: CDR1 SSHAT, CDR2 FNYEAQ (reference sequence). CDR3 loop: CASSRSGTSGTETQYF. The CDR3 region has the DNA TGTGCTAGCAGCCGCTCCGGGACTAGCGGGACGGAGACCCAGTACTTC.

This chain joins TRBV5-4 and TRBJ2-7; a possible D gene is TRBD1 (6 bases). Germline CDR1 reads SGHNT; CDR2 reads YYREEE (reference sequence). The CDR3 extends over 14 amino acids. The ends were cut back, 4 bases at V and 6 bases at J, with 17 bases in the middle. In DNA, the CDR3 is TGTGCCAGCAGCCCGGTACAGGGATCGGGCGAGCAGTACTTC. As protein: CASSPVQGSGEQYF.

This chain uses TRBV10-3 with TRBJ1-5, with TRBD1 matching 11 bases. The CDR3 extends over 16 amino acids. V lost 2 bases to trimming and J lost 7 bases; unmatched junction nucleotides: 7. Germline V CDR1 and CDR2: ENHRY, SYGVKD. Written as DNA, the CDR3 is TGTGCCATCAGTGAGGTGGACAGGGGGCAAGGCCAGCCCCAGCATTTT. It yields the protein CAISEVDRGQGQPQHF.

V and J are TRBV19 and TRBJ2-5; TRBD1 matches 9 bases. The CDR3 consists of 15 residues. Unmatched junction bases numbered 6, after V lost 3 bases and J lost 4 bases. CDR1 and CDR2 (germline): LNHDA, SQIVND (reference sequence). For the CDR3, the DNA is TGTGCCAGTAGTATTCGCGGGACAGGGTCAGAGACCCAGTACTTC. This codes for CASSIRGTGSETQYF.

This clone was observed once. The genes are TRBV21-1 and TRBJ2-3; TRBD2, as called in the table, went unchecked against the DNA. TRBV21-1 is flagged as a pseudogene. This CDR3 contains 18 residues. CDR3 sequence (DNA): TGTGCCAGCAGCAAAACCCTACCGGGATATTCTAGCACAGATACGCAGTATTTT. This codes for CASSKTLPGYSSTDTQYF.

There are a few counts of this clone. This chain uses TRBV6-5 with TRBJ1-3; D is perhaps TRBD1 (6 bases). The CDR3 contains 15 residues. The germline V gene has CDR1 MNHEY and CDR2 SVGAGI. The ends were cut back, 5 bases at V and 0 bases at J, with 11 bases in the middle. The CDR3 nucleotides are TGTGCCAGCAGTCCCGGGACAAACTCTGGAAACACCATATATTTT. Translating gives CASSPGTNSGNTIYF.

In its sample, this clone was seen once. The chain has TRBV6-4 and TRBJ2-3; a weak D match, TRBD1 (6 bases). CDR3 length equals 15 residues. V was pared by 6 bases and J by 0 bases, with 13 bases between. Germline values: CDR1 MRHNA, CDR2 SNTAGT. The CDR3 is CASSDGQSSTDTQYF. The DNA for the CDR3 is TGTGCCAGCAGCGACGGACAGTCTAGCACAGATACGCAGTATTTT.

V usage is TRBV30 and J usage is TRBJ2-6, with D tentatively TRBD1 (6 bases). Germline V gives CDR1 GTSNPN, CDR2 SVGIG (reference sequence). The CDR3 loop spans 17 amino acids. Between the trimmed V and J ends, which lost 2 bases and 0 bases, there was a span of 14 bases. The CDR3 spells CAWSHRVTYSGANVLTF. As DNA, the CDR3 is TGTGCCTGGAGTCACAGGGTAACTTACTCTGGGGCCAACGTCCTGACTTTC.

This clone was seen once. The chain employs TRBV19 and TRBJ2-7, with D tentatively TRBD2 (5 bases). With 2 bases removed from V and 7 bases from J, the gap between germline ends came to 15 bases. The CDR3 has 14 residues. The V gene's germline CDR1 is LNHDA and CDR2 SQIVND (reference sequence). CDR3 protein: CASSILVGAEEQYF. In DNA form, the CDR3 reads TGTGCCAGTAGTATATTGGTGGGAGCGGAGGAGCAGTACTTC.

The V gene is TRBV23-1, the J gene TRBJ1-1; D is possibly TRBD1 (5 bases). TRBV23-1 is filed as an ORF, its function uncertain. Trimming pared 4 bases from V and 0 bases from J, leaving 12 bases between. CDR3 length: 15 residues. The CDR3 DNA reads as TGCGCCAGCAGTCGGGGCGGCCCTTTGAACACTGAAGCTTTCTTT. Translated: CASSRGGPLNTEAFF.

This chain connects TRBV27 to TRBJ2-5, with a possible D match to TRBD2 (7 bases). Germline V CDR1 and CDR2: MNHEY, SMNVEV (reference sequence). CDR3 length: 15 residues. V was shortened by 10 bases and J by 4 bases, with 22 bases between the two germline ends. The CDR3 loop reads CATRPASGGGETQYF. The CDR3 DNA is TGTGCCACCCGACCGGCTAGCGGAGGGGGAGAGACCCAGTACTTC.

The chain recombines TRBV2 with TRBJ1-5; 8 bases map to TRBD1. The CDR3 consists of 17 residues. CDR1 SNHLY and CDR2 FYNNEI come from the germline V gene. The V gene end was trimmed by 6 bases and the J gene end by 0 bases; junction bases not matched to a gene: 10. CDR3: CASRGTGGENSNQPQHF. CDR3 coding DNA: TGTGCCAGCAGGGGGACAGGAGGCGAAAATAGCAATCAGCCCCAGCATTTT. The whole variable domain, remainder taken from reference TRBV2 and TRBJ1-5, is EPEVTQTPSHQVTQMGQEVILRCVPISNHLYFYWYRQILGQKVEFLVSFYNNEISEKSEIFDDQFSVERPDGSNFTLKIRSTKLEDSAMYFCASRGTGGENSNQPQHFGDGTRLSIL.

Details on this clone: A junction end diverges from the germline sequence, so it may reflect a read error. This chain joins TRBV7-2 and TRBJ1-5; D not certain. This CDR3 spans 16 amino acids. CDR1 SGHTA and CDR2 FQGNSA come from the germline V gene. The DNA of the CDR3 is TGTGCCGGCAGCCCTTCGGGGTATACCGAGGGCCAGCCCCAGCATTTT. The encoded protein is CAGSPSGYTEGQPQHF.

The chain recombines TRBV5-1 with TRBJ1-1; D call uncertain. With 7 bases removed from V and 5 bases from J, the gap between germline ends came to 15 bases. In germline, CDR1 is SGHRS, CDR2 YFSETQ. The CDR3 covers 13 residues. For the CDR3, the DNA is TGCGCCAGCTCCCCGGGTAGGAGGACTGAAGCTTTCTTT. This encodes CASSPGRRTEAFF.

Comment on this clone: Different DNA sequences within this sample yield the same CDR3. The chain is built from TRBV5-1 and TRBJ2-7, with 7 bases fitting TRBD1. The germline V gene encodes CDR1 SGHRS and CDR2 YFSETQ. V gave up 1 base and J gave up 6 bases; unmatched junction bases: 10. The CDR3 totals 15 residues. CDR3 DNA: TGCGCCAGCAGCTTGTCTCCTGGGACAGAGGGCGAGCAGTACTTC. It codes for CASSLSPGTEGEQYF.

The genes are TRBV7-9 and TRBJ1-1; D might be TRBD1 (5 bases). Trimming pared 4 bases from V and 0 bases from J, leaving 12 bases between. Germline loops: CDR1 SEHNR, CDR2 FQNEAQ (reference sequence). The CDR3 has 15 residues. Written as DNA, the CDR3 is TGTGCCAGCAGCTCCCGCGGGGGAATGAACACTGAAGCTTTCTTT. Protein sequence: CASSSRGGMNTEAFF.

The table lists this clone with a few counts. V usage is TRBV2 and J usage is TRBJ2-7; 13 nucleotides align to TRBD2. Trimming took 5 bases from V and 4 from J; bases not matched to a gene: 5. The CDR3 sequence is 15 residues long. Germline-derived CDR1 and CDR2 are SNHLY and FYNNEI. The CDR3 bases are TGTGCCAGCAGTAGGACTAGCGGGAGTAGATACGAGCAGTACTTC. It translates to CASSRTSGSRYEQYF.

This clone was recorded a few times. Here the CDR3 DNA reads TGTGCCAGCAGCTTAGCCGATCAGCCCCAGCATTTT. Protein sequence: CASSLADQPQHF. The V gene is TRBV7-2, the J gene TRBJ1-5; D is uncertain. The CDR3 is 12 amino acids. CDR1 is SGHTA and CDR2 is FQGNSA in the germline V gene. Trimming took off 0 bases at V and 5 bases at J, with 2 bases between the two ends.

The chain uses TRBV2 and TRBJ2-6; D might be TRBD2 (5 bases). The CDR3 spans 16 residues. Per the germline V gene, CDR1 is SNHLY and CDR2 is FYNNEI. V was shortened by 4 bases and J by 4 bases, with 14 bases between the two germline ends. Here the CDR3 reads CASSVRRVAGANVLTF. The CDR3 DNA reads as TGTGCCAGCAGTGTTAGGCGGGTCGCAGGGGCCAACGTCCTGACTTTC.

The chain couples TRBV7-2 to TRBJ2-2; 13 bases line up with TRBD2. The germline CDR1 and CDR2 sequences are SGHTA and FQGNSA. This CDR3 is built from 15 residues. After removal of 5 bases from V and 8 bases from J, the junction contained 5 bases not matched to a gene. The CDR3 coding sequence is TGTGCCAGCAGCGACCGACTAGCGGGAGGTGGGGAGCTGTTTTTT. Translated: CASSDRLAGGGELFF.

The chain recombines TRBV9 with TRBJ2-3; 7 bases align to TRBD1. Germline lookup yields CDR1 SGDLS and CDR2 YYNGEE. V gave up 0 bases and J gave up 4 bases; unmatched junction bases: 5. The CDR3 consists of 15 residues. CDR3 in amino acids: CASSVGQGSSDTQYF. For the CDR3, the DNA is TGTGCCAGCAGCGTAGGACAGGGATCATCAGATACGCAGTATTTT.

This clone was picked up a small number of times. The chain uses TRBV10-3 and TRBJ1-6, with D possibly TRBD1 on 5 matching bases. V was trimmed by 11 bases and J by 10 bases, leaving 21 bases between them. This CDR3 is built from 14 residues. Germline CDR1 reads ENHRY; CDR2 reads SYGVKD. In nucleotides, the CDR3 is TGTGCCCATGGGCATGGGGCCGGCGCCTCACCCCTCCACTTT. Residues: CAHGHGAGASPLHF.

The genes are TRBV9 and TRBJ2-5, with a possible D match to TRBD2 (5 bases). The end of the DNA is better explained by TRBJ2-7, so the J call may be wrong. This CDR3 is 15 amino acids long. Germline CDR1 and CDR2: SGDLS and YYNGEE. DNA for the CDR3: TGTGCCAGCAGCGTCGGCGCCGGGGACTCCTACGAGCAGTACTTC. It translates to CASSVGAGDSYEQYF.

The chain's CDR3 is CASSSVGGLVMGEQYF. The CDR3 nucleotides read TGTGCCAGCAGCTCGGTGGGGGGACTAGTTATGGGCGAGCAGTACTTC. This chain uses TRBV7-8 with TRBJ2-7; TRBD2 matches at 8 bases. Germline V gene data show CDR1 as SGHVS and CDR2 as FQNEAQ. The CDR3 runs 16 residues. J was trimmed by 6 bases and V by 4 bases; bases with no gene match: 14.

The chain combines TRBV14 with TRBJ2-1, with 9 bases lining up with TRBD2. The CDR3 spans 21 residues. Trimming removed 1 base from V and 2 bases from J; junction bases left unmatched: 18. Germline CDR1 and CDR2: SGHDN and FVKESK. CDR3 coding DNA: TGTGCCAGCAGCCAAGCGTCAGGGAGGTTCGGACTAGCGCTTACCTACAATGAGCAGTTCTTC. The encoded protein is CASSQASGRFGLALTYNEQFF.

CDR3 loop: CASSQDNGLWETQYF. The CDR3 DNA reads TGTGCCAGCAGCCAAGATAATGGACTCTGGGAGACCCAGTACTTC. The chain uses TRBV4-2 and TRBJ2-5; D might be TRBD2 (5 bases). Germline lookup yields CDR1 LGHNA and CDR2 YNFKEQ. V was clipped by 0 bases and J by 5 bases, with 13 bases between them. This CDR3 has 15 amino acids.

The chain couples TRBV9 to TRBJ2-2; TRBD1 aligns across 7 bases. The V gene end was trimmed by 5 bases and the J gene end by 3 bases; junction bases not matched to a gene: 4. Germline values: CDR1 SGDLS, CDR2 YYNGEE. The length of the CDR3 is 14 residues. The chain's CDR3 is CASRIGTDTGELFF. The CDR3 DNA reads as TGTGCCAGCAGGATAGGGACAGACACCGGGGAGCTGTTTTTT.

V is TRBV5-6 and J is TRBJ2-3; 14 bases map to TRBD2. The trim removed 3 bases at V and 6 bases at J, leaving 12 bases unmatched. This CDR3 comprises 18 residues. Germline CDR1 reads SGHDT; CDR2 reads YYEEEE. The CDR3 DNA reads as TGTGCCAGCAGCTCCGGACTAGCGGGGGGAATGCCGGGGGATACGCAGTATTTT. Amino acid sequence: CASSSGLAGGMPGDTQYF.

The J gene is TRBJ2-3, the V gene TRBV30, with D unresolved. CDR1 and CDR2 from the germline V gene are GTSNPN and SVGIG (reference sequence). Trimming removed 1 base from V and 9 bases from J, with 5 bases in between. The CDR3 is made up of 10 amino acids. In DNA, the CDR3 is TGTGCCTGGAGTGCCGGGACGCAGTATTTT. Amino acid sequence: CAWSAGTQYF.

This chain uses TRBV5-1 with TRBJ1-6, with TRBD1 matching over 9 bases. J was trimmed by 10 bases and V by 4 bases; bases with no gene match: 9. The CDR3 is made up of 15 amino acids. Germline assignment: CDR1 SGHRS and CDR2 YFSETQ. CDR3 in amino acids: CASSQSPDRGSPLHF. The CDR3 coding sequence is TGCGCCAGCAGCCAGAGTCCGGACAGGGGCTCACCCCTCCACTTT.

V and J are TRBV9 and TRBJ2-2; TRBD2 matches 10 bases. The length of the CDR3 is 18 residues. Germline V gives CDR1 SGDLS, CDR2 YYNGEE. V was pared by 3 bases and J by 1 base, with 9 bases of the junction left unmatched. CDR3 in amino acids: CASSARNIAGGNTGELFF. The CDR3 DNA is TGTGCCAGCAGCGCACGGAATATAGCGGGGGGGAACACCGGGGAGCTGTTTTTT. Full variable domain (outside the CDR3, taken from reference TRBV9 and TRBJ2-2): DSGVTQTPKHLITATGQRVTLRCSPRSGDLSVYWYQQSLDQGLQFLIQYYNGEERAKGNILERFSAQQFPDLHSELNLSSLELGDSALYFCASSARNIAGGNTGELFFGEGSRLTVL.

V and J are TRBV4-2 and TRBJ1-5; possible D gene TRBD1, 5 bases. CDR3 length: 15 residues. Between the trimmed V and J ends, which lost 1 base and 4 bases, there was a span of 11 bases. Germline values: CDR1 LGHNA, CDR2 YNFKEQ. As DNA, the CDR3 is TGTGCCAGCAGCCAAGCCAAAGGGGTAAATCAGCCCCAGCATTTT. Translation gives CASSQAKGVNQPQHF.